Below are 17 T cell receptor beta chains sequenced from a single sample in a study of blood T cell repertoires in COVID-19. Sequencing was performed with immunoSEQ multiplex PCR; in TCRdb, only in-frame clones are kept and a portion is missing. The sample has about 290,000 clones, roughly nine tenths seen once; the top ten hold 11%. Material for sequencing was peripheral blood. Source of these receptors: a woman under 40 with COVID-19, enrolled during active disease.

This rearrangement joins TRBV7-6 to TRBJ1-1, with TRBD1 matching 7 bases. The V gene's germline CDR1 is SGHVS and CDR2 FNYEAQ. This CDR3 contains 13 residues. V was clipped by 4 bases and J by 6 bases; unmatched bases: 5. CDR3 sequence reads: CASSSTGVAEAFF. The CDR3 nucleotides are TGTGCCAGCAGCTCAACAGGGGTGGCTGAAGCTTTCTTT.

The V call is TRBV2, the J call TRBJ2-7, with TRBD1 matching over 8 bases. V dropped 8 bases and J dropped 3; count of bases not matched to a gene: 3. Germline V gene lookup returns CDR1 SNHLY and CDR2 FYNNEI. The CDR3 is 12 amino acids. This CDR3 is CASQTGDYEQYF. The CDR3 DNA is TGTGCCAGCCAGACAGGGGACTACGAGCAGTACTTC.

In regard to this clone: Other DNA sequences in this sample translate to the same CDR3. The V and J genes are TRBV19 and TRBJ1-2; no reliable D call. The germline V gene has CDR1 LNHDA and CDR2 SQIVND (reference sequence). CDR3 length equals 15 residues. Trimming removed 3 bases from V and 2 bases from J, with 13 bases in between. CDR3 nucleotides: TGTGCCAGTAGTATTGGCCAGGCTACCAACTATGGCTACACCTTC. Its protein is CASSIGQATNYGYTF.

This clone appeared a single time. This chain joins TRBV3-1 (or the pseudogene TRBV3-2) and TRBJ1-3; possibly TRBD1 for D (6 bases). The CDR3 is 17 residues long. Trimming shortened V by 1 base and J by 0 bases, and 13 bases separated the two germline ends. Germline V gene lookup returns CDR1 LGHDT and CDR2 YNNKEL (reference sequence). CDR3 residues: CASSQGGQGYSGNTIYF. CDR3 bases: TGTGCCAGCAGCCAAGGGGGTCAGGGGTACTCTGGAAACACCATATATTTT.

This rearrangement joins TRBV18 to TRBJ2-3, with 10 positions matching TRBD2. This CDR3 is 15 amino acids long. Germline CDR1 is KGHSH and CDR2 is LQKENI. The V gene end was trimmed by 6 bases and the J gene end by 6 bases; junction bases not matched to a gene: 9. The CDR3 region has the DNA TGTGCCAGCTCTCGTACTAGCGGGGCGTTGGATACGCAGTATTTT. It codes for CASSRTSGALDTQYF.

J is TRBJ1-5 and V is TRBV6-2 or TRBV6-3, with TRBD1 identical over 7 bases. This CDR3 is 17 amino acids long. Per germline, CDR1 MNHEY and CDR2 SVGEGT. Losses at the gene ends were 5 bases for V and 3 bases for J; bases not matched to a gene: 13. The CDR3 DNA is TGTGCCAGCAGTCCCAGAACCGACAGGGAGTACAATCAGCCCCAGCATTTT. Translated: CASSPRTDREYNQPQHF.

This rearrangement joins TRBV5-4 to TRBJ2-7, with 10 bases identical to TRBD2. Trimming at V came to 2 bases and at J to 1 base, leaving 3 bases not matched to a gene. This CDR3 has 15 residues. The germline gives CDR1 SGHNT, CDR2 YYREEE (reference sequence). For the CDR3, the DNA is TGTGCCAGCAGCTTTGGAGCGGGGGGGTCCTACGAGCAGTACTTC. As protein: CASSFGAGGSYEQYF.

This rearrangement joins TRBV5-1 to TRBJ2-5; 9 bases agree with TRBD1. Per the germline V gene, CDR1 is SGHRS and CDR2 is YFSETQ. The trim removed 7 bases at V and 4 bases at J, leaving 14 bases unmatched. The CDR3 consists of 16 residues. CDR3 sequence reads: CASQASTGGAGETQYF. For the CDR3, the DNA is TGCGCCAGCCAAGCCTCGACAGGGGGGGCCGGAGAGACCCAGTACTTC.

The V and J genes are TRBV6-5 and TRBJ2-5; D is perhaps TRBD2 (6 bases). Trimming removed 6 bases at V and 5 bases at J, with 13 bases between. The CDR3 runs 13 residues. CDR1 is MNHEY, CDR2 SVGAGI, per germline. CDR3 amino acids: CASSGGLFETQYF. CDR3 DNA: TGTGCCAGCAGCGGGGGACTCTTCGAGACCCAGTACTTC.

The J gene is TRBJ2-3, the V gene TRBV3-1 (or the pseudogene TRBV3-2); 12 bases match TRBD2. Germline V gene sequence: CDR1 LGHDT, CDR2 YNNKEL (reference sequence). CDR3 length: 22 amino acids. After removal of 4 bases from V and 2 bases from J, the junction contained 22 bases not matched to a gene. The CDR3, as DNA: TGTGCCAGCAGCCGTGGGCCTTATCTAGCGGGGGGGACCACGACGACCACAGATACGCAGTATTTT. Amino acids: CASSRGPYLAGGTTTTTDTQYF.

The chain couples TRBV23-1 to TRBJ1-5, with 7 bases lining up with TRBD1. TRBV23-1 is classed as an ORF, of uncertain function. Trimming at V came to 4 bases and at J to 2 bases, leaving 8 bases not matched to a gene. This CDR3 region has 16 residues. CDR3 coding DNA: TGCGCCAGCAGTCGCCTTACAGGGGTAGGCAATCAGCCCCAGCATTTT. Translating it yields CASSRLTGVGNQPQHF.

This clone was seen more than once but under ten times. J is TRBJ2-7 and V is TRBV6-4, with TRBD1 matching over 10 bases. Trimming took 7 bases from V and 2 from J; bases not matched to a gene: 8. There are 15 residues in the CDR3. Germline CDR1 reads MRHNA; CDR2 reads SNTAGT. CDR3 protein: CASINRDRGTYEQYF. The CDR3 DNA follows: TGTGCCAGCATCAACCGGGACAGGGGCACCTACGAGCAGTACTTC.

The chain recombines TRBV6-2 or TRBV6-3 with TRBJ2-1; TRBD2 matches at 9 bases. From germline, CDR1 is MNHEY and CDR2 SVGEGT. The ends lost 2 bases at V and 7 bases at J; junction bases unmatched: 9. This CDR3 comprises 16 residues. CDR3 DNA sequence: TGTGCCAGCAGTTACGGCGGGGGGGCTGTCGGGAATGAGCAGTTCTTC. Translation gives CASSYGGGAVGNEQFF.

The V and J genes are TRBV9 and TRBJ1-1; D call uncertain. The CDR3 extends over 16 amino acids. V lost 0 bases and J lost 1, with 13 bases in between. Germline V gene data show CDR1 as SGDLS and CDR2 as YYNGEE. The CDR3: CASSVDVRRANTEAFF. In DNA, the CDR3 is TGTGCCAGCAGCGTAGATGTGCGGCGGGCGAACACTGAAGCTTTCTTT.

The chain combines TRBV5-4 with TRBJ1-2; 8 nucleotides align to TRBD1. The germline gives CDR1 SGHNT, CDR2 YYREEE (reference sequence). This CDR3 is built from 14 residues. V was clipped by 4 bases and J by 4 bases; unmatched bases: 6. The CDR3 is CASSIPTGAYGYTF. The DNA of the CDR3 is TGTGCCAGCAGCATACCGACAGGGGCCTATGGCTACACCTTC.

The genes are TRBV7-2 and TRBJ2-6; 7 nucleotides line up with TRBD1. Germline CDR1 reads SGHTA; CDR2 reads FQGNSA. The CDR3 has 18 residues. With V trimmed by 2 bases and J by 0 bases, 7 bases remained unmatched. The CDR3 nucleotides read TGTGCCAGCAGCTTAAAAGGGACAGAGGCCTCTGGGGCCAACGTCCTGACTTTC. This sequence encodes CASSLKGTEASGANVLTF.

This rearrangement joins TRBV6-4 to TRBJ1-2; 8 bases line up with TRBD1. Germline values: CDR1 MRHNA, CDR2 SNTAGT. V lost 4 bases, J lost 13 bases, and 11 bases stayed unmatched. CDR3 length: 13 residues. CDR3 bases: TGTGCCAGCAGTGCCTATGGACAGGGTTCGGTCACCTTC. It codes for CASSAYGQGSVTF.